This T cell receptor (beta chain) was recovered during a study of blood T cell repertoires in COVID-19. Assay: immunoSEQ multiplex PCR; the TCRdb copy retains only in-frame clones and omits some. The sample shows 200,000 to 250,000 clones, roughly 84% of them seen only once. This CDR3 region has 11 residues. The germline V gene encodes CDR1 SGHRS and CDR2 YFSETQ. This rearrangement joins TRBV5-1 to TRBJ2-1; possible D gene TRBD2, 5 bases. What was sequenced was peripheral blood. This clonotype was obtained from a woman aged 25 to 39 who had recovered from COVID-19. The CDR3 region is CATAAGREQFF. The DNA for the CDR3 is TGCGCTACAGCGGCTGGTCGCGAGCAGTTCTTC.